A single sample gave rise to the 19 T cell receptor beta chains below, sequenced in a study of shared clonotypes between healthy human individuals. Some clones are missing from TCRdb's copy, which holds only in-frame ones; the method was immunoSEQ multiplex PCR. The repertoire holds about 680,000 clones, with 90% to 95% as singletons. CD45RO-negative, CCR7-positively selected cells formed the naive CD8 fraction, excluding terminally differentiated effector memory CD45RA+ cells. Material: naive CD8+ T cells sorted from blood. Receptors were obtained from a man younger than 45 in good health.

Comment on this clone: The same CDR3 can be traced to other DNA sequences in this sample. The CDR3 nucleotides are TGCGCCAGCAGCTTGGAGACGTCCTACGAGCAGTACTTC. Translating gives CASSLETSYEQYF. The V and J genes are TRBV5-1 and TRBJ2-7; D remains ambiguous. The CDR3 length is 13 residues. Trimming removed 0 bases from V and 1 base from J, with 5 bases in between. Germline V gives CDR1 SGHRS, CDR2 YFSETQ.

This clone showed up just once. The chain uses TRBV28 and TRBJ2-5; 8 nucleotides match TRBD2. Germline V lookup: CDR1 MDHEN, CDR2 SYDVKM. With 5 bases clipped from V and 2 bases from J, the junction kept 4 bases outside the gene matches. This CDR3 has 14 amino acids. As DNA, the CDR3 is TGTGCCAGCAGTGAACTAGCGGATCAAGAGACCCAGTACTTC. Translating gives CASSELADQETQYF.

This clone was counted a few times. The chain employs TRBV7-9 and TRBJ2-2; 12 bases line up with TRBD2. This CDR3 spans 14 amino acids. The germline CDR1 and CDR2 sequences are SEHNR and FQNEAQ (reference sequence). V lost 11 bases and J lost 6; bases outside the gene matches: 7. CDR3 DNA sequence: TGTGCCTCTACGACTAGCGGGAGTCCCGGGGAGCTGTTTTTT. This sequence encodes CASTTSGSPGELFF.

The V call is TRBV6-1, the J call TRBJ2-3, with TRBD2 identical over 8 bases. The trim removed 11 bases at V and 2 bases at J, leaving 12 bases unmatched. Per germline, CDR1 MNHNS and CDR2 SASEGT. This CDR3 has 15 residues. CDR3 DNA: TGTGCCTCCCTCACCGGGACTAGATACACAGATACGCAGTATTTT. Amino acid sequence: CASLTGTRYTDTQYF.

J is TRBJ2-3 and V is TRBV7-6; 9 bases are a match to TRBD2. Germline lookup yields CDR1 SGHVS and CDR2 FNYEAQ. The CDR3 length is 18 residues. J was trimmed by 3 bases and V by 2 bases; bases with no gene match: 12. DNA of the CDR3: TGTGCCAGCAGCTTATATTCAAGGCTAGCGGGAAGGACAGATACGCAGTATTTT. Translating it yields CASSLYSRLAGRTDTQYF.

The chain couples TRBV5-4 to TRBJ2-2, with D perhaps being TRBD1 or TRBD2 (5 bases each). V gave up 3 bases and J gave up 4 bases, with 16 bases separating them. This CDR3 is built from 16 residues. Germline lookup yields CDR1 SGHNT and CDR2 YYREEE (reference sequence). CDR3 in DNA: TGTGCCAGCAGCTCCACTCCGGGGCGGGCCACCGGGGAGCTGTTTTTT. It is translated as CASSSTPGRATGELFF.

The gene calls are TRBV30 and TRBJ2-3; D unclear. V lost 0 bases and J lost 0, with 10 bases in between. The CDR3 consists of 15 residues. The germline V gene has CDR1 GTSNPN and CDR2 SVGIG (reference sequence). CDR3 DNA sequence: TGTGCCTGGAGTGTACTCGCAACGAGCACAGATACGCAGTATTTT. Encoded protein: CAWSVLATSTDTQYF.

This clone was counted a single time. The chain links TRBV7-9 to TRBJ1-2; D is unclear. V lost 6 bases and J 4 bases, leaving 21 bases between the germline ends. The CDR3 is 16 residues long. Germline CDR1 reads SEHNR; CDR2 reads FQNEAQ (reference sequence). The CDR3 DNA follows: TGTGCCAGCAGTCCTTACCCCCGGGAGGCCCTCTATGGCTACACCTTC. As protein: CASSPYPREALYGYTF.

The chain uses TRBV7-9 and TRBJ2-3, with 10 bases lining up with TRBD2. Trimming removed 8 bases from V and 3 bases from J; junction bases left unmatched: 8. Germline V gene sequence: CDR1 SEHNR, CDR2 FQNEAQ (reference sequence). This CDR3 comprises 15 residues. Here the CDR3 DNA reads TGTGCCAGCGCCCCAAGCGGGAGGGGTACAGATACGCAGTATTTT. Its protein product is CASAPSGRGTDTQYF. Combining the CDR3 with reference TRBV7-9 and TRBJ2-3 gives the whole variable domain DTGVSQNPRHKITKRGQNVTFRCDPISEHNRLYWYRQTLGQGPEFLTYFQNEAQLEKSRLLSDRFSAERPKGSFSTLEIQRTEQGDSAMYLCASAPSGRGTDTQYFGPGTRLTVL.

Worth noting for this clone: Other nucleotide sequences from this sample produce the same CDR3. J is TRBJ1-5 and V is TRBV7-9; 10 nucleotides match TRBD1. V gave up 4 bases and J gave up 7 bases; unmatched junction bases: 4. Germline CDR1 reads SEHNR; CDR2 reads FQNEAQ (reference sequence). The length of the CDR3 is 14 residues. CDR3 DNA: TGTGCCAGCAGCTCCGGACAGGGGGGACAGCCCCAGCATTTT. Translation gives CASSSGQGGQPQHF.

This sequence joins TRBV7-9 and TRBJ2-1, with 11 bases aligning to TRBD1. This CDR3 contains 15 residues. Germline V lookup: CDR1 SEHNR, CDR2 FQNEAQ (reference sequence). Trimming cost V 5 bases and J 8 bases; bases outside gene matches: 8. The CDR3: CASSTGQGAIDEQFF. The CDR3 DNA sequence: TGTGCCAGCAGCACCGGACAGGGGGCTATCGATGAGCAGTTCTTC.

The rearrangement uses TRBV4-1 and TRBJ2-2, with 7 bases lining up with TRBD2. The CDR3 sequence is 16 residues long. Germline-derived CDR1 and CDR2 are MGHRA and YSYEKL. J gave up 3 bases and V 0 bases, and 4 bases lay outside the gene matches. DNA of the CDR3: TGCGCCAGCAGCCAAGAAGGGCTAGCGGACACCGGGGAGCTGTTTTTT. Translation gives CASSQEGLADTGELFF.

The chain carries TRBV6-1 and TRBJ1-1, with 7 positions matching TRBD1. The CDR3 sequence is 14 residues long. The germline CDR1 and CDR2 sequences are MNHNS and SASEGT. The ends lost 3 bases at V and 1 base at J; junction bases unmatched: 2. The CDR3 is CASSERQGNTEAFF. CDR3 DNA sequence: TGTGCCAGCAGTGAGAGACAGGGGAACACTGAAGCTTTCTTT.

Remarks on this clone: This sample also contains other DNA sequences that code for the same CDR3. The gene calls are TRBV18 and TRBJ2-3; D gene uncertain. The CDR3 totals 18 residues. Trimming took 3 bases from V and 2 from J, leaving 21 bases between them. Germline V gene sequence: CDR1 KGHSH, CDR2 LQKENI. CDR3 in amino acids: CASSPPERLGPLTDTQYF. The CDR3, as DNA: TGTGCCAGCTCACCCCCCGAGCGACTTGGGCCTCTCACAGATACGCAGTATTTT.

This clone was seen a few times. The gene calls are TRBV21-1 and TRBJ2-3; TRBD2 is the table's D call, not checked against the DNA. TRBV21-1 is given as a pseudogene. The CDR3 consists of 18 residues. The CDR3 bases are TGTGCCAGCAGCAAAGTCTGGGGGACTAGCGGGAGCCCAGATACGCAGTATTTT. It yields the protein CASSKVWGTSGSPDTQYF.

This clone appeared a single time. CDR3 bases: TGTGCCAGCAGCTCCGTGGGGGAGACCCAGTACTTC. As protein: CASSSVGETQYF. The V and J genes are TRBV7-2 and TRBJ2-5; no firm D call. V lost 4 bases, J lost 5 bases, and 8 bases lay in between. CDR1 and CDR2 (germline): SGHTA, FQGNSA. This CDR3 is built from 12 residues.

The rearrangement joins TRBV18 to TRBJ2-1; no clear D. The germline V gene has CDR1 KGHSH and CDR2 LQKENI. This CDR3 has 14 amino acids. Trimming took off 0 bases at V and 8 bases at J, with 11 bases between the two ends. The CDR3 sequence: CASSPPWGVDEQFF. The CDR3 nucleotides are TGTGCCAGCTCACCACCTTGGGGTGTCGATGAGCAGTTCTTC.

The chain joins TRBV11-3 to TRBJ2-1; 10 bases map to TRBD2. This CDR3 has 16 residues. Trimming removed 5 bases from V and 0 bases from J; junction bases left unmatched: 4. In germline, CDR1 is SGHNT, CDR2 YENEEA. The CDR3 DNA sequence: TGTGCCAGCAGCCCTCCTAGCGGGAGCTCCTACAATGAGCAGTTCTTC. Protein: CASSPPSGSSYNEQFF.

This chain joins TRBV4-1 and TRBJ1-2; D gene unclear. From germline, CDR1 is MGHRA and CDR2 YSYEKL. This CDR3 contains 15 residues. V lost 0 bases, J lost 0 bases, and 8 bases lay in between. This chain's CDR3 is CASSQDLRPNYGYTF. CDR3 DNA: TGCGCCAGCAGCCAAGATCTGAGACCTAACTATGGCTACACCTTC.